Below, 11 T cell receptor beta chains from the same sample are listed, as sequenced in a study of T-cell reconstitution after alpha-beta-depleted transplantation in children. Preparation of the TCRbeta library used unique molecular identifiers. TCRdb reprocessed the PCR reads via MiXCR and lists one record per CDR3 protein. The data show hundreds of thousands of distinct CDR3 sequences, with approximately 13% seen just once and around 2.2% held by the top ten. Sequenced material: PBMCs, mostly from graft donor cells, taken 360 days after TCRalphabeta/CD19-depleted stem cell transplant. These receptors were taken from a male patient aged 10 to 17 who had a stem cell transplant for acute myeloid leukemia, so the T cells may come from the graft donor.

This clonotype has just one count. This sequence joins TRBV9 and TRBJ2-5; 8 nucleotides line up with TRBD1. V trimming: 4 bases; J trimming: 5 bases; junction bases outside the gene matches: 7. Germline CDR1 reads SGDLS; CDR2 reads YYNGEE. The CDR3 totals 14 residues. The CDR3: CASSPRTGHETQYF. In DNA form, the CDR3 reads TGTGCCAGCAGCCCCCGGACAGGGCATGAGACCCAGTACTTC.

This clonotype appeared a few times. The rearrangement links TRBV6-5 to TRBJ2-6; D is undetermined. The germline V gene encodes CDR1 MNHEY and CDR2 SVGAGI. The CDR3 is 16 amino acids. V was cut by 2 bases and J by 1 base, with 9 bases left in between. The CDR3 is CASSYPMGSGANVLTF. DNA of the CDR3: TGTGCCAGCAGTTACCCTATGGGGTCTGGGGCCAACGTCCTGACTTTC.

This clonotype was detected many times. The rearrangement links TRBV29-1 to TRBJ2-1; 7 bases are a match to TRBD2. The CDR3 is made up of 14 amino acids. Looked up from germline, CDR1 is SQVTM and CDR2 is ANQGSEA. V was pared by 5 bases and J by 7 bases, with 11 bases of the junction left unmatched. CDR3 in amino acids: CSVPGTYGGNEQFF. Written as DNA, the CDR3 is TGCAGCGTTCCCGGGACCTACGGGGGGAATGAGCAGTTCTTC.

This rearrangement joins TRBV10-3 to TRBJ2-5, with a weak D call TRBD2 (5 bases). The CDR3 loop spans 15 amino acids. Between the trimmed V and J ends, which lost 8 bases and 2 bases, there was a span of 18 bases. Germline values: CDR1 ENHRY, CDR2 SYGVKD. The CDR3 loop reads CAIGYFDGGQETQYF. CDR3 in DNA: TGTGCCATCGGGTACTTCGACGGAGGACAAGAGACCCAGTACTTC.

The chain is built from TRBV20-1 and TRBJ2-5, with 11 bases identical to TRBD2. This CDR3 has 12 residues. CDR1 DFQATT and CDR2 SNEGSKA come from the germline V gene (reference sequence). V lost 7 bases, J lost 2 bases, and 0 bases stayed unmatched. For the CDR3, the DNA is TGCAGTGGACTAGCGGGACAAGAGACCCAGTACTTC. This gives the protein CSGLAGQETQYF.

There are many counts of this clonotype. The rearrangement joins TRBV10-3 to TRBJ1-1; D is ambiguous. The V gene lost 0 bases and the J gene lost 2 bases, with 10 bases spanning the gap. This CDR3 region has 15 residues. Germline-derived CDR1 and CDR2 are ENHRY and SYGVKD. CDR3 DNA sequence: TGTGCCATCAGTGAGTCTTATCGACCAAACACTGAAGCTTTCTTT. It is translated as CAISESYRPNTEAFF.

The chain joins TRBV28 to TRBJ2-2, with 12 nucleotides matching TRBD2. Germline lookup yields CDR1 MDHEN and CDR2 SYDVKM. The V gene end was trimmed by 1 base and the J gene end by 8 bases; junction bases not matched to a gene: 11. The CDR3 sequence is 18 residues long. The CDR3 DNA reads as TGTGCCAGCAGTTTATACCCCGGACTAGCGGGATTCGGGGGGGAGCTGTTTTTT. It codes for CASSLYPGLAGFGGELFF.

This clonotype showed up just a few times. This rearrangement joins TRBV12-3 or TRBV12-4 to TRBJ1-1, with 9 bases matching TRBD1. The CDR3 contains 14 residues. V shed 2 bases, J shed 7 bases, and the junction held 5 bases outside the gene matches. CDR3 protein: CASSLKGGQGEAFF. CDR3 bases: TGTGCCAGCAGTTTAAAAGGGGGACAGGGTGAAGCTTTCTTT.

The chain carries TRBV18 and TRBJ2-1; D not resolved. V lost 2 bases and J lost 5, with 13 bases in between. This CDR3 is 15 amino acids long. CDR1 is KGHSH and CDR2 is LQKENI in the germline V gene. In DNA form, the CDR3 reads TGTGCCAGCTCACCATCCCTCTTGCGGAACAATGAGCAGTTCTTC. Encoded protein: CASSPSLLRNNEQFF.

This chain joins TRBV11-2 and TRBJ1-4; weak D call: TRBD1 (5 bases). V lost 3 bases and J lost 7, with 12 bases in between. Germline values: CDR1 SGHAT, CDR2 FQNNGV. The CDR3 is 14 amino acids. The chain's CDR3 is CASSFRPGSEKLFF. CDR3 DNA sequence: TGTGCCAGCAGCTTTCGGCCAGGGAGTGAAAAACTGTTTTTT.

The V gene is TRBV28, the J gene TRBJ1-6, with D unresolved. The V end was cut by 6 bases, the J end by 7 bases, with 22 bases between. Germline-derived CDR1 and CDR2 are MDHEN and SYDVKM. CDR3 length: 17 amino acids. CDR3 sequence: CASSPRSGRIWNSPLHF. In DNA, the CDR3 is TGTGCCAGCAGCCCCAGGTCCGGGAGAATATGGAATTCACCCCTCCACTTT.